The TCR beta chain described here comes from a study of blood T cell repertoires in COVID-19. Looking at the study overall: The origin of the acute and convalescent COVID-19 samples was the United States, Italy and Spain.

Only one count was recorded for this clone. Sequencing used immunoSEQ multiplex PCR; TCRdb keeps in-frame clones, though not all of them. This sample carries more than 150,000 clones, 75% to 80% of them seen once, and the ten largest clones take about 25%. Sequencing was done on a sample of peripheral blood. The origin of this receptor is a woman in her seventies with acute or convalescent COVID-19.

CDR3: CASSQQGSHEQYF. The CDR3 nucleotides read TGTGCCAGCAGCCAACAGGGGTCCCACGAGCAGTACTTC. V gene TRBV5-4 combines with J gene TRBJ2-7; 7 bases are a match to TRBD1. CDR1 is SGHNT, CDR2 YYREEE, per germline (reference sequence). CDR3 length equals 13 residues. Germline trimming cut 4 bases from V and 5 bases from J; bases unmatched to any gene: 6.